This passage covers 12 T cell receptor beta chains from one sample sequenced in a study of identical twins. From the 5' RACE reads, TCRdb called clonotypes with MiXCR, one entry per CDR3 protein. Among about 240,000 distinct CDR3 sequences listed, under 12% were seen once. The sequenced material came from memory T cells sorted from blood. These receptors came from a man aged 50 to 60 in good health.

This clonotype was detected many times. The chain uses TRBV20-1 and TRBJ1-6; tentatively, D is TRBD1 (5 bases). Germline CDR1 reads DFQATT; CDR2 reads SNEGSKA (reference sequence). The CDR3 runs to 17 residues. V lost 3 bases to trimming and J lost 3 bases, with 18 bases between them. The CDR3 reads CSASTRARGVYNSPLHF. CDR3 nucleotides: TGCAGTGCTAGTACCCGGGCGAGGGGCGTCTATAATTCACCCCTCCACTTT.

The chain carries TRBV10-3 and TRBJ2-3; 10 nucleotides align to TRBD1. The CDR3 covers 14 residues. The J segment lost 3 bases and the V segment lost 6 bases, leaving 3 bases of the junction unmatched. Germline loops: CDR1 ENHRY, CDR2 SYGVKD. CDR3 region: CAISPGQGTDTQYF. DNA of the CDR3: TGTGCCATCAGCCCGGGACAGGGGACAGATACGCAGTATTTT.

There are many counts of this clonotype. The chain is built from TRBV28 and TRBJ2-7, with TRBD2 matching 8 bases. The germline gives CDR1 MDHEN, CDR2 SYDVKM. V lost 6 bases, J lost 3 bases, and 7 bases stayed unmatched. CDR3 length: 14 residues. The CDR3 bases are TGTGCCAGCAGCCGACCGGGGGGGATCTACGAGCAGTACTTC. Its protein is CASSRPGGIYEQYF.

This clonotype was recorded a few times. V usage is TRBV7-2 and J usage is TRBJ1-6; 9 bases map to TRBD1. The CDR3 extends over 15 amino acids. V was clipped by 5 bases and J by 4 bases; unmatched bases: 3. Germline-derived CDR1 and CDR2 are SGHTA and FQGNSA. The CDR3 bases are TGTGCCAGCAGCGGCGGGACAGGGTATAATTCACCCCTCCACTTT. Translated, it gives CASSGGTGYNSPLHF.

The V call is TRBV20-1, the J call TRBJ1-1, with D possibly being TRBD1 (6 bases). The CDR3 runs 14 residues. The germline V gene encodes CDR1 DFQATT and CDR2 SNEGSKA (reference sequence). Deletions cut 1 base from V and 2 bases from J, with 11 bases between. This CDR3 reads CSARGGGSNTEAFF. The DNA of the CDR3 is TGCAGTGCTAGAGGGGGGGGCAGCAACACTGAAGCTTTCTTT.

This clonotype appeared a few times. The chain links TRBV20-1 to TRBJ2-3, with 8 bases aligning to TRBD2. The germline gives CDR1 DFQATT, CDR2 SNEGSKA (reference sequence). Germline trimming cut 6 bases from V and 2 bases from J; bases unmatched to any gene: 10. The CDR3 is 15 residues long. CDR3 DNA: TGCAGTGCCCAAGCGGGAGACTCAAACACAGATACGCAGTATTTT. Its protein product is CSAQAGDSNTDTQYF.

This chain joins TRBV27 and TRBJ2-1, with a tentative D call TRBD2 (5 bases). CDR1 is MNHEY, CDR2 SMNVEV, per germline (reference sequence). This CDR3 contains 13 residues. Trimming stripped 2 bases from V and 10 bases from J, with 12 bases between. In DNA form, the CDR3 reads TGTGCCAGCAGTTTAGGGCTAGCCTGGGAGCAGTTCTTC. Translating gives CASSLGLAWEQFF.

The J gene is TRBJ2-2, the V gene TRBV24-1; the match to TRBD2 covers 9 bases. There are 15 residues in the CDR3. V shed 0 bases and J 10 bases; nucleotides not matched to a gene: 5. Germline V gene sequence: CDR1 KGHDR, CDR2 SFDVKD. CDR3 bases: TGTGCCACCAGTGATTTGGGTAGCGGGGGAGTGGAGCTGTTTTTT. Amino acids: CATSDLGSGGVELFF.

This clonotype showed up just a few times. The J gene is TRBJ2-1, the V gene TRBV9; D gene unclear. The CDR3 loop spans 12 amino acids. Trimming took off 4 bases at V and 9 bases at J, with 11 bases between the two ends. CDR1 and CDR2 (germline): SGDLS, YYNGEE. This chain's CDR3 is CASSPQLGEQFF. CDR3 sequence (DNA): TGTGCCAGCAGCCCCCAGTTGGGTGAGCAGTTCTTC. Using reference TRBV9 and TRBJ2-1 for the parts outside the CDR3, the full variable domain is DSGVTQTPKHLITATGQRVTLRCSPRSGDLSVYWYQQSLDQGLQFLIQYYNGEERAKGNILERFSAQQFPDLHSELNLSSLELGDSALYFCASSPQLGEQFFGPGTRLTVL.

The chain couples TRBV20-1 to TRBJ2-1; maybe TRBD2 (7 bases). Deletions cut 6 bases from V and 0 bases from J, with 21 bases between. This CDR3 is built from 17 residues. The germline V gene has CDR1 DFQATT and CDR2 SNEGSKA (reference sequence). DNA of the CDR3: TGCAGTGCCCCCCGGCGGGGGCGGGGAAGCTCCTACAATGAGCAGTTCTTC. Translated: CSAPRRGRGSSYNEQFF.

This clonotype was found many times. The CDR3: CASSRGTNTYNEQFF. In nucleotides, the CDR3 is TGTGCCAGCAGCCGAGGGACGAACACCTACAATGAGCAGTTCTTC. The rearrangement links TRBV7-7 to TRBJ2-1; either TRBD1 or TRBD2 may supply D (5 bases each). Germline loops: CDR1 SSHAT, CDR2 FNYEAQ (reference sequence). With 5 bases removed from V and 2 bases from J, the gap between germline ends came to 13 bases. The CDR3 loop spans 15 amino acids.

This clonotype was observed at least ten times. The V gene is TRBV12-3 or TRBV12-4, the J gene TRBJ2-3; 9 nucleotides align to TRBD2. V trimming: 9 bases; J trimming: 1 base; junction bases outside the gene matches: 8. The CDR3 has 15 amino acids. CDR3 in DNA: TGTGCCAGTCAATGGGCTAGCGGGGGCACAGATACGCAGTATTTT. This translates into CASQWASGGTDTQYF.